This T cell receptor (beta chain) was sequenced for a study of cytomegalovirus exposure and HLA in healthy donors. Study context: An analysis done earlier identified some 120 million unique TCR beta sequences from approximately 200 million T cells.

In regard to this clone: The antigen is unknown.

60 Vbeta and 13 Jbeta primers were used in PCR. Clones were sequenced by immunoSEQ multiplex PCR, and TCRdb holds only the in-frame ones, with some missing. The repertoire holds about 160,000 clones, with 85% as singletons. Study outcomes and limitations: In a later analysis, V- and J-gene trimming of beta chains associated with a DCLRE1C missense variant, replicated independently. Roughly uniform sequencing depth across donors was assumed, possibly incorrectly.

The V gene end was trimmed by 5 bases and the J gene end by 6 bases; junction bases not matched to a gene: 10. This CDR3 is built from 14 residues. The germline V gene has CDR1 MDHEN and CDR2 SYDVKM. This receptor was identified in a boy aged 2-9 years in good health and CMV-seronegative. Material for sequencing was PBMCs. The chain recombines TRBV28 with TRBJ2-7; 7 bases align to TRBD1. CDR3 nucleotide sequence: TGTGCCAGCAGTACGGGACAGCTCGGACCCGAGCAGTACTTC. This encodes CASSTGQLGPEQYF. Variable domain in full (rest from reference TRBV28 and TRBJ2-7): DVKVTQSSRYLVKRTGEKVFLECVQDMDHENMFWYRQDPGLGLRLIYFSYDVKMKEKGDIPEGYSVSREKKERFSLILESASTNQTSMYLCASSTGQLGPEQYFGPGTRLTVT.